A single sample gave rise to the 8 T cell receptor beta chains below, sequenced in a study of OX40 agonist ivuxolimab in advanced cancers. Using immunoSEQ multiplex PCR, the repertoire was profiled, and TCRdb retains in-frame clones only, with some absent. The data contain about 100,000 clones, about 88% of them singletons. The sequences come from CD4+ or CD8+ T cells sorted from blood, collected in a trial of the OX40 agonist ivuxolimab. The receptor set was obtained from an adult with an advanced solid tumor such as melanoma, head and neck, liver or kidney cancer.

The chain carries TRBV10-3 and TRBJ2-3; TRBD2 aligns across 8 bases. This CDR3 is built from 15 residues. J was trimmed by 1 base and V by 3 bases; bases with no gene match: 3. Germline lookup yields CDR1 ENHRY and CDR2 SYGVKD. The CDR3 loop reads CAISDKRGRTDTQYF. The CDR3 DNA reads as TGTGCCATCAGTGATAAGCGGGGGCGCACAGATACGCAGTATTTT.

This sequence joins TRBV5-4 and TRBJ2-5, with 7 bases that match TRBD1. With 4 bases clipped from V and 5 bases from J, the junction kept 14 bases outside the gene matches. Looked up from germline, CDR1 is SGHNT and CDR2 is YYREEE (reference sequence). The CDR3 has 16 amino acids. CDR3 sequence reads: CASSKGEPGGRETQYF. The CDR3 bases are TGTGCCAGCAGCAAAGGGGAGCCAGGGGGAAGGGAGACCCAGTACTTC. Variable domain in full (rest from reference TRBV5-4 and TRBJ2-5): ETGVTQSPTHLIKTRGQQVTLRCSSQSGHNTVSWYQQALGQGPQFIFQYYREEENGRGNFPPRFSGLQFPNYSSELNVNALELDDSALYLCASSKGEPGGRETQYFGPGTRLLVL.

The chain links TRBV2 to TRBJ2-1, with D perhaps being TRBD1 or TRBD2 (5 bases each). The CDR3 spans 14 residues. The V and J ends lost 7 bases and 5 bases respectively, with 15 bases between them. The germline V gene has CDR1 SNHLY and CDR2 FYNNEI. CDR3 loop: CASIGDRSNNEQFF. The CDR3 bases are TGTGCCAGCATAGGGGACCGATCAAACAATGAGCAGTTCTTC.

The V and J genes are TRBV9 and TRBJ2-1; 8 bases are shared with TRBD2. V was pared by 1 base and J by 6 bases, with 3 bases of the junction left unmatched. The CDR3 is 14 amino acids. CDR1 and CDR2 (germline): SGDLS, YYNGEE. The CDR3 DNA sequence: TGTGCCAGCAGCGTAAGCGGGAGTTCCAATGAGCAGTTCTTC. This encodes CASSVSGSSNEQFF. The entire variable domain, with the rest obtained from reference TRBV9 and TRBJ2-1, is as follows: DSGVTQTPKHLITATGQRVTLRCSPRSGDLSVYWYQQSLDQGLQFLIQYYNGEERAKGNILERFSAQQFPDLHSELNLSSLELGDSALYFCASSVSGSSNEQFFGPGTRLTVL.

The V call is TRBV5-4, the J call TRBJ2-1; no firm D call. Between the trimmed V and J ends, which lost 4 bases and 6 bases, there was a span of 11 bases. The CDR3 loop spans 13 amino acids. Looked up from germline, CDR1 is SGHNT and CDR2 is YYREEE (reference sequence). DNA for the CDR3: TGTGCCAGCAGCACCCAGAGGCTCAATGAGCAGTTCTTC. As protein: CASSTQRLNEQFF.

V gene TRBV2 combines with J gene TRBJ2-2, with 7 bases lining up with TRBD1. This CDR3 has 13 amino acids. V dropped 8 bases and J dropped 6; count of bases not matched to a gene: 6. Germline lookup yields CDR1 SNHLY and CDR2 FYNNEI. The CDR3 is CASCRTGPGELFF. CDR3 DNA sequence: TGTGCCAGCTGCCGGACAGGACCCGGGGAGCTGTTTTTT.

The genes are TRBV9 and TRBJ1-2; D may be TRBD1 (5 bases). The germline V and J ends were trimmed by 1 base and 4 bases, with 14 bases remaining between them. Germline V gene sequence: CDR1 SGDLS, CDR2 YYNGEE. CDR3 length equals 15 residues. CDR3 loop: CASSVSPGTSYGYTF. In nucleotides, the CDR3 is TGTGCCAGCAGCGTATCCCCCGGGACGTCCTATGGCTACACCTTC.

V gene TRBV7-8 combines with J gene TRBJ2-3; the match to TRBD2 covers 9 bases. The junction had 5 bases not matched to a gene; V was cut back by 5 bases and J by 2 bases. Germline CDR1 reads SGHVS; CDR2 reads FQNEAQ. The CDR3 sequence is 15 residues long. The CDR3 DNA is TGTGCCAGCAGCACCTTAGCGGGGGCCACAGATACGCAGTATTTT. It encodes CASSTLAGATDTQYF.